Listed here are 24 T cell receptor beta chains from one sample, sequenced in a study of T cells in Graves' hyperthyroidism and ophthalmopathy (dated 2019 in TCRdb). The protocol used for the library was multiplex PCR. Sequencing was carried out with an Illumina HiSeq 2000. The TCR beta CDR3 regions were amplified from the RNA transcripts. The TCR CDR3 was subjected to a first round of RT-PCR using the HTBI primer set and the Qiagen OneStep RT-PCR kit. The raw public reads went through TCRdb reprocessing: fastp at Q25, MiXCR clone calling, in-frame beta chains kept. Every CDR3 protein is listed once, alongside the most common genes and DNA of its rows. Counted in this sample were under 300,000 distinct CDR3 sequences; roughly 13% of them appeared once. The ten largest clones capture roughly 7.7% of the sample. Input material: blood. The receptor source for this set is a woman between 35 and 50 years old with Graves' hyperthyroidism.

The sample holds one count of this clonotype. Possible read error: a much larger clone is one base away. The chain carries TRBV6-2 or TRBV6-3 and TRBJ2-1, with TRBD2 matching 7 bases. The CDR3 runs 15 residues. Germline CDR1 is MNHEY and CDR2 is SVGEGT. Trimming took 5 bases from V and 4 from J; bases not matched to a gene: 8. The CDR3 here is CASSAAGVKYNEQFF. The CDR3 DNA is TGTGCCAGCAGTGCTGCGGGAGTCAAATACAATGAGCAGTTCTTC.

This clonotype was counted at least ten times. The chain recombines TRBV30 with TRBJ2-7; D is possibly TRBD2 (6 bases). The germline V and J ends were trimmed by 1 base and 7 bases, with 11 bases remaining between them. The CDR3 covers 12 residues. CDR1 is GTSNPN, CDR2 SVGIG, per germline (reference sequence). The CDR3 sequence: CAWSGIGREQYF. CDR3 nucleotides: TGTGCCTGGAGTGGTATTGGGAGGGAGCAGTACTTC.

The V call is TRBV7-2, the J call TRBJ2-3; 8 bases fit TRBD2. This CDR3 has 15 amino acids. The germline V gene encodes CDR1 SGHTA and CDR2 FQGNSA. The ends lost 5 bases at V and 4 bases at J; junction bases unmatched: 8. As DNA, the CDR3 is TGTGCCAGCAGCCTGGTAGCGGGAATGGCAGATACGCAGTATTTT. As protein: CASSLVAGMADTQYF.

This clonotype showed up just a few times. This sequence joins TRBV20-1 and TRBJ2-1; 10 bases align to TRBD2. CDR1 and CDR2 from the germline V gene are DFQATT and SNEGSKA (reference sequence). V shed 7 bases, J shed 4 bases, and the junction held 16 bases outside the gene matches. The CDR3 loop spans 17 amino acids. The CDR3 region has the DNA TGCAGTGTATCCGGGGCATTTAGCGGGAGGAATTACAATGAGCAGTTCTTC. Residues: CSVSGAFSGRNYNEQFF.

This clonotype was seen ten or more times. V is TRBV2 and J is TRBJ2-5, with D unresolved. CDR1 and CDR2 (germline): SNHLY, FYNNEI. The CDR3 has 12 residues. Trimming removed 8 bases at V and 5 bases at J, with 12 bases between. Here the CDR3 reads CASGIVSETQYF. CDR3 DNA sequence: TGTGCCAGCGGGATCGTCTCGGAGACCCAGTACTTC.

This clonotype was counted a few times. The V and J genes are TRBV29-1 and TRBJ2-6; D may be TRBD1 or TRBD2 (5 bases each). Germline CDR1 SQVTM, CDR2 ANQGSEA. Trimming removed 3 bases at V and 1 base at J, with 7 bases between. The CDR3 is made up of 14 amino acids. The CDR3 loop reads CSVDWGSGANVLTF. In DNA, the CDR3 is TGCAGCGTTGACTGGGGGTCTGGGGCCAACGTCCTGACTTTC.

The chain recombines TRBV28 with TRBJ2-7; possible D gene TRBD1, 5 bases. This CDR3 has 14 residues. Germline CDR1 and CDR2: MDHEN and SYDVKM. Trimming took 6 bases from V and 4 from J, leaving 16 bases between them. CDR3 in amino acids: CASRIDRPGYEQYF. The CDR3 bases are TGTGCCAGCAGGATTGACAGACCCGGGTACGAGCAGTACTTC.

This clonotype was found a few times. CDR3 loop: CASSSLAGVVEQFF. The DNA for the CDR3 is TGTGCCAGCAGCTCACTAGCGGGAGTGGTTGAGCAGTTCTTC. V gene TRBV7-9 combines with J gene TRBJ2-1; 11 bases agree with TRBD2. Trimming at V came to 4 bases and at J to 9 bases, leaving 5 bases not matched to a gene. There are 14 residues in the CDR3. Germline lookup yields CDR1 SEHNR and CDR2 FQNEAQ (reference sequence).

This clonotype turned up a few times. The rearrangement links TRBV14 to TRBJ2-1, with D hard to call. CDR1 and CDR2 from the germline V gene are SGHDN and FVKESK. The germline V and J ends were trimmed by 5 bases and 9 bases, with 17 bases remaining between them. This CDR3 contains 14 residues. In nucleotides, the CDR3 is TGTGCCAGCAGCGAAGTTTGGCCGTTGGTTGAGCAGTTCTTC. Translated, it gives CASSEVWPLVEQFF.

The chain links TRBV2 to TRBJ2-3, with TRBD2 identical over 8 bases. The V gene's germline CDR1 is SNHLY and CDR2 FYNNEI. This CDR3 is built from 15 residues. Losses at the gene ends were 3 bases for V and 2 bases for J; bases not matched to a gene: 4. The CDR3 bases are TGTGCCAGCAGTGAGACTAGCGCGGACACAGATACGCAGTATTTT. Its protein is CASSETSADTDTQYF.

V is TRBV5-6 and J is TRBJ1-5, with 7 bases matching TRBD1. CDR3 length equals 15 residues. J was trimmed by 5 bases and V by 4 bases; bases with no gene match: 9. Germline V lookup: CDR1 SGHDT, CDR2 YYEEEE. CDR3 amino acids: CASSPTDRDDQPQHF. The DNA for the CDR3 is TGTGCCAGCAGCCCGACCGACAGGGACGATCAGCCCCAGCATTTT.

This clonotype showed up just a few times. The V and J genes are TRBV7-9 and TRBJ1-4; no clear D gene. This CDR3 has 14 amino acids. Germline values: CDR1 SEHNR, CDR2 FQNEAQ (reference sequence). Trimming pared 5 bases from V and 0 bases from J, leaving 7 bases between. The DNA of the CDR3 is TGTGCCAGCAGCCACTTTGCAACTAATGAAAAACTGTTTTTT. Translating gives CASSHFATNEKLFF. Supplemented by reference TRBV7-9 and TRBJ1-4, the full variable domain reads DTGVSQNPRHKITKRGQNVTFRCDPISEHNRLYWYRQTLGQGPEFLTYFQNEAQLEKSRLLSDRFSAERPKGSFSTLEIQRTEQGDSAMYLCASSHFATNEKLFFGSGTQLSVL.

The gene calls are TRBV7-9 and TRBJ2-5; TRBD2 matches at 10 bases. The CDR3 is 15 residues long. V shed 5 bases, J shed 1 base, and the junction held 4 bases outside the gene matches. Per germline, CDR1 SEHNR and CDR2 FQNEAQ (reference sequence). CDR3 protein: CASSTAGGSQETQYF. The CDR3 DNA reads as TGTGCCAGCAGCACAGCGGGAGGGTCCCAAGAGACCCAGTACTTC.

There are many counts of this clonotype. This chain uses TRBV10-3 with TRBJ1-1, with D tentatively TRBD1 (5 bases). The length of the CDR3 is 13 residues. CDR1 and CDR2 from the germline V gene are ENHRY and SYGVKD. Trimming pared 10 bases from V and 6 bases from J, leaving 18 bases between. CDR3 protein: CATNSAQGAEAFF. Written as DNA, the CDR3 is TGTGCCACTAACTCTGCCCAAGGGGCTGAAGCTTTCTTT.

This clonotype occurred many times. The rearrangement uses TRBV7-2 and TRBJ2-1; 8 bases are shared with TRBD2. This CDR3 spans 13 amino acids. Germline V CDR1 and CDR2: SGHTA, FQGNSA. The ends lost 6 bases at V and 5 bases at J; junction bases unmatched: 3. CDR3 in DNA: TGTGCCAGCAGTGAGCGGGAGCACAATGAGCAGTTCTTC. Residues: CASSEREHNEQFF.

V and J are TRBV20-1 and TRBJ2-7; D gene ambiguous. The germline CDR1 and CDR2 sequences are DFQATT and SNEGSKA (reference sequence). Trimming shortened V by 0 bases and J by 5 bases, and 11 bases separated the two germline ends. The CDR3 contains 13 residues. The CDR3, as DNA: TGCAGTGCTAGAGACCTGTTTCCCGACGAGCAGTACTTC. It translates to CSARDLFPDEQYF.

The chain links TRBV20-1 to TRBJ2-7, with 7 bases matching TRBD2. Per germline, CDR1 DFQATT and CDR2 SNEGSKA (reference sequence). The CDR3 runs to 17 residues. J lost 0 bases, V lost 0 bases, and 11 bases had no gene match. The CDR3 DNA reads TGCAGTGCTAGAGATCGGCGGGGCGGGGGAAGCTCCTACGAGCAGTACTTC. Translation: CSARDRRGGGSSYEQYF.

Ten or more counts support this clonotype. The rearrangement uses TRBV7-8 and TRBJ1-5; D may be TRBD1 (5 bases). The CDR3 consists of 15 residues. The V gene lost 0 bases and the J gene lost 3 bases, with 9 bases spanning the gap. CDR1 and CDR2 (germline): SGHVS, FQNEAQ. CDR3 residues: CASSLARDANQPQHF. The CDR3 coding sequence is TGTGCCAGCAGCTTAGCCCGGGACGCCAATCAGCCCCAGCATTTT. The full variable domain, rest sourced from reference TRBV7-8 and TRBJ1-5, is GAGVSQSPRYKVAKRGQDVALRCDPISGHVSLFWYQQALGQGPEFLTYFQNEAQLDKSGLPSDRFFAERPEGSVSTLKIQRTQQEDSAVYLCASSLARDANQPQHFGDGTRLSIL.

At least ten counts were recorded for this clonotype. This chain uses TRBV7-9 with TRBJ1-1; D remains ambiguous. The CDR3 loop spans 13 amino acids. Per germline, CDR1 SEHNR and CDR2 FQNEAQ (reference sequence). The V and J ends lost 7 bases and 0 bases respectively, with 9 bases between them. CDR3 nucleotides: TGTGCCAGCATGGGCGGTGTGAACACTGAAGCTTTCTTT. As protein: CASMGGVNTEAFF.

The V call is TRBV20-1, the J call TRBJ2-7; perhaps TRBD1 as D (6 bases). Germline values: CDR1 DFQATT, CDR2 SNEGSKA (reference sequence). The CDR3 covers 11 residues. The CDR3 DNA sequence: TGCAGCTCCAGGGGAAACTACGAGCAGTACTTC. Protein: CSSRGNYEQYF.

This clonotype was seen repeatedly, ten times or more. The DNA for the CDR3 is TGTGCCAGCAGTATAGGGGCTGAAGCTTTCTTT. Translated: CASSIGAEAFF. The chain combines TRBV6-1 with TRBJ1-1, with D perhaps TRBD1 (5 bases). Between the trimmed V and J ends, which lost 5 bases and 6 bases, there was a span of 7 bases. Germline V gene sequence: CDR1 MNHNS, CDR2 SASEGT. The CDR3 runs 11 residues.

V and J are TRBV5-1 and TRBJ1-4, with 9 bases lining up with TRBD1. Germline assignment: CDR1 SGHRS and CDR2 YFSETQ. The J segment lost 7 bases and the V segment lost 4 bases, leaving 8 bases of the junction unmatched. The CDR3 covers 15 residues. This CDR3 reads CASSAGTGNTEKLFF. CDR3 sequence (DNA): TGCGCCAGCAGCGCAGGGACAGGGAACACTGAAAAACTGTTTTTT.

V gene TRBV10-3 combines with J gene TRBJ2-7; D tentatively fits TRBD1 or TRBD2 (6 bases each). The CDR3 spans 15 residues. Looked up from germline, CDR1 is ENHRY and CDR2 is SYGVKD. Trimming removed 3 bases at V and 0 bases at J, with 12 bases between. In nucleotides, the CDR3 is TGTGCCATCAGTGATCACTCGGGGGCCTCCTACGAGCAGTACTTC. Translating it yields CAISDHSGASYEQYF.

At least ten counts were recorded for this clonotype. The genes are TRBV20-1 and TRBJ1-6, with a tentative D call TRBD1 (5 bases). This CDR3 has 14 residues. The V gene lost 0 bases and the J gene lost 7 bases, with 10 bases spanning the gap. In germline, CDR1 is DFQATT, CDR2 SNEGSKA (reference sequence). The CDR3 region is CSAREAKGNSPLHF. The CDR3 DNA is TGCAGTGCTAGAGAGGCCAAGGGGAATTCACCCCTCCACTTT.